A selection of T cell receptor beta chains follows, all from one sample in a study of blood T cell repertoires in COVID-19. Only in-frame clones appear in the TCRdb table, and some are missing; sequencing was by immunoSEQ multiplex PCR. The sample lists 95,000 to 120,000 clones; around 84% were seen once. The sequencing input was peripheral blood. These TCRs come from a human donor in a cohort sampled during active COVID-19. The conserved cysteine and the conserved F or W are not part of the CDR3 here. The D gene is left open where the match is weak.

V gene	D gene	J gene	CDR3 protein
TRBV7-2	.	TRBJ2-7	ASSLVVTGEEQY
TRBV7-9	TRBD1	TRBJ1-2	ASSLAGTGGSF
TRBV12-5	TRBD1	TRBJ2-5	ASGTGGRETQY
TRBV7-9	TRBD1	TRBJ2-1	ASSQKGGQGF
TRBV5-6	.	TRBJ1-3	ASSAGVNTIY
TRBV27	.	TRBJ1-1	ASTRGGGGPNTEAF
TRBV6-5	.	TRBJ1-3	ASTDNGGSTIY
TRBV11-1	.	TRBJ2-1	ASSAGNEQF
TRBV19	.	TRBJ1-5	ASSNLPEEADQPQH
TRBV4-3	.	TRBJ1-6	ASRQGPGSPLH
TRBV28	.	TRBJ2-7	ASSSSQGGDYEQY
TRBV7-3	.	TRBJ2-7	ASSAHIGSEQY
TRBV6-6	TRBD1	TRBJ1-2	ASSYSAGGGYT
TRBV6-6	TRBD2	TRBJ2-7	ASSRTSGGARGYEQY
TRBV6-5	TRBD1	TRBJ1-6	ASSRDRGNSPLH
TRBV5-4	TRBD2	TRBJ2-7	ASSSTSGVSYEQY
TRBV19	TRBD1	TRBJ2-3	ASSMDRASTDTQY
TRBV5-8	TRBD1	TRBJ2-3	ASSLANRGVSDTQY